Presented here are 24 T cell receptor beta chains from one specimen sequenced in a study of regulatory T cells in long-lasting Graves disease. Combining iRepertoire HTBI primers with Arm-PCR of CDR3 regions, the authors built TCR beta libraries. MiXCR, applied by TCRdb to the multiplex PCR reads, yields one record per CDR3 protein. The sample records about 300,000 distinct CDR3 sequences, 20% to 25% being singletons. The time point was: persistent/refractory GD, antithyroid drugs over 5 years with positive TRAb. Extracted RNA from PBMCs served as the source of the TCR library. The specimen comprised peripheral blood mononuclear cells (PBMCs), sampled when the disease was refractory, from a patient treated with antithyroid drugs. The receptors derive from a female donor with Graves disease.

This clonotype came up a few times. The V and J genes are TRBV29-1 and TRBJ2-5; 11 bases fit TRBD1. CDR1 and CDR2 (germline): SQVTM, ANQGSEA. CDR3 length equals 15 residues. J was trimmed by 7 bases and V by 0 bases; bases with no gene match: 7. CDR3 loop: CSVEDSGTGGVTQYF. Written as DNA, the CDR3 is TGCAGCGTTGAAGATAGTGGGACAGGGGGAGTGACCCAGTACTTC. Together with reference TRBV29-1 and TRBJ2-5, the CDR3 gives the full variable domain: SAVISQKPSRDICQRGTSLTIQCQVDSQVTMMFWYRQQPGQSLTLIATANQGSEATYESGFVIDKFPISRPNLTFSTLTVSNMSPEDSSIYLCSVEDSGTGGVTQYFGPGTRLLVL.

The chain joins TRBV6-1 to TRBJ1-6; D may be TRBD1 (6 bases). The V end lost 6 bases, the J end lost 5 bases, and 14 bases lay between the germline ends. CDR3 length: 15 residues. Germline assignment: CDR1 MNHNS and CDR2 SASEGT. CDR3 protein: CASRTSTGHNSPLHF. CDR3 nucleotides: TGTGCCAGCAGGACCTCCACAGGGCATAATTCACCCCTCCACTTT.

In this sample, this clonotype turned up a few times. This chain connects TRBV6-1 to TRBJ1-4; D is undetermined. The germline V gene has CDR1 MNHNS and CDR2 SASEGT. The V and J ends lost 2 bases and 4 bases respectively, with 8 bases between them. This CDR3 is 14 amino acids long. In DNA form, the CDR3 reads TGTGCCAGCAGTGAACAGGTCAATAATGAAAAACTGTTTTTT. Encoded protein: CASSEQVNNEKLFF.

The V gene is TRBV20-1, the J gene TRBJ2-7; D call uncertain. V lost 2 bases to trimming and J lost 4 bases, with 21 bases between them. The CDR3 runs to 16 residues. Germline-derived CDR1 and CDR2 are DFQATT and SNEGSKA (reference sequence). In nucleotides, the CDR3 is TGCAGTGCTAGACTTGTTCGGCAGGACCCGATGTACGAGCAGTACTTC. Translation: CSARLVRQDPMYEQYF.

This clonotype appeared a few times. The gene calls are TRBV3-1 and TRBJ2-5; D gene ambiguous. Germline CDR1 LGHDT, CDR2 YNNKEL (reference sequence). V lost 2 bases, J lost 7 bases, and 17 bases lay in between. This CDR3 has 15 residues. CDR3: CASSQRMLEMGTQYF. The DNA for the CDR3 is TGTGCCAGCAGCCAAAGGATGCTAGAGATGGGGACCCAGTACTTC.

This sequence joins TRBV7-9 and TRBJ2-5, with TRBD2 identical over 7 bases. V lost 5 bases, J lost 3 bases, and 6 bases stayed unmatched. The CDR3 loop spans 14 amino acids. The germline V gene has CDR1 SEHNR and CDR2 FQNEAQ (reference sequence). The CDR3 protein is CASSPGTIEETQYF. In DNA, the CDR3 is TGTGCCAGCAGCCCCGGGACTATAGAAGAGACCCAGTACTTC.

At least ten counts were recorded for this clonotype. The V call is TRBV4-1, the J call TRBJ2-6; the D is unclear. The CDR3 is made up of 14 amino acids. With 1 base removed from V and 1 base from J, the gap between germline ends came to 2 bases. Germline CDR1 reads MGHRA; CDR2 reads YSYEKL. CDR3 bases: TGCGCCAGCAGCCAAGTATCTGGGGCCAACGTCCTGACTTTC. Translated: CASSQVSGANVLTF.

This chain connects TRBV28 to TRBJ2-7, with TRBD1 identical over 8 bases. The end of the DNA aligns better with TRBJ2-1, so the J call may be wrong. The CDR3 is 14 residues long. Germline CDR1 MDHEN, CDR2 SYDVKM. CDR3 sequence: CASSHGQGSYEQFF. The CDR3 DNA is TGTGCCAGCAGCCACGGACAGGGATCCTACGAGCAGTTCTTC.

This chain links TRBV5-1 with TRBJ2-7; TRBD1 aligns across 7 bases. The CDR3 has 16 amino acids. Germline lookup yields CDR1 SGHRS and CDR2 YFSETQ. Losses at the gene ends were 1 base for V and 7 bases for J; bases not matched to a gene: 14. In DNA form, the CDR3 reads TGCGCCAGCAGCTTGACCCCGTCCCGGACAGGCTTAGAGCAGTACTTC. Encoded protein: CASSLTPSRTGLEQYF.

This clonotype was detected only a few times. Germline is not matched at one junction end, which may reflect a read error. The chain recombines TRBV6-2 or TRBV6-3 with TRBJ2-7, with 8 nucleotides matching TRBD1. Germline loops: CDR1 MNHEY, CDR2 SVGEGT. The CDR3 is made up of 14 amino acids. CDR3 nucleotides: TGTGCCAACAGTTATTTGGGGACAGGCTACGAGCAGTACTTC. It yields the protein CANSYLGTGYEQYF.

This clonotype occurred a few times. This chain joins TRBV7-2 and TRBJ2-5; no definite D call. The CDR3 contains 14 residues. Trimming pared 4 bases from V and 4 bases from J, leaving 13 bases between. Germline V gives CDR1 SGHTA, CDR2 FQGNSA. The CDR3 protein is CASSSTGSAETQYF. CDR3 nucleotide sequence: TGTGCCAGCAGCTCGACTGGGTCGGCAGAGACCCAGTACTTC.

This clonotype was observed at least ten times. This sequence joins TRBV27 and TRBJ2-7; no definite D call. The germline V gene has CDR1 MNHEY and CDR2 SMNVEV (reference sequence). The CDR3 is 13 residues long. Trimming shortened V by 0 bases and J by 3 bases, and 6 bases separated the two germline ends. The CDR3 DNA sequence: TGTGCCAGCAGTTTATCGTACGACTACGAGCAGTACTTC. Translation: CASSLSYDYEQYF.

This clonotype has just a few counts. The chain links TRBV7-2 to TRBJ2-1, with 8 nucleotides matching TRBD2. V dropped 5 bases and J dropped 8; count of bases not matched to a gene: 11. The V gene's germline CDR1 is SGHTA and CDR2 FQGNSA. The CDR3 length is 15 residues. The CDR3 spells CASSRLAGGIDEQFF. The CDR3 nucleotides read TGTGCCAGCAGCCGACTGGCGGGAGGCATTGATGAGCAGTTCTTC.

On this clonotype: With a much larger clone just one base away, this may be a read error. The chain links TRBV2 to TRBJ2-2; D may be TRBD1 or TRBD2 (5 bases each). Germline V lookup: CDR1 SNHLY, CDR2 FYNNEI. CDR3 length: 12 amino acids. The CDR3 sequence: CASRGVAGDLFF. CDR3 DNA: TGTGCCAGCAGAGGGGTAGCTGGGGACCTGTTTTTT.

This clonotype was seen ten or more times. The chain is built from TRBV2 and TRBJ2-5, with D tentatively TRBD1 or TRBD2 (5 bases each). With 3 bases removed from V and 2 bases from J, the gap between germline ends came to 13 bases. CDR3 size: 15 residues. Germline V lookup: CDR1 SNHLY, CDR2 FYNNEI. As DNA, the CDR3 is TGTGCCAGCAGTGATCCCCGGGACGGACAAGAGACCCAGTACTTC. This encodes CASSDPRDGQETQYF.

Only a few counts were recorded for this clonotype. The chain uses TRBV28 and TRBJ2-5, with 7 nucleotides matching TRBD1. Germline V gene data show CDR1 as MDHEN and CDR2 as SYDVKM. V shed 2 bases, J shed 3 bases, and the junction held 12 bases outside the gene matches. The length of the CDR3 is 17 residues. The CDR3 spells CASSLAGTGTEKETQYF. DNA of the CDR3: TGTGCCAGCAGTTTAGCAGGTACCGGGACAGAAAAAGAGACCCAGTACTTC.

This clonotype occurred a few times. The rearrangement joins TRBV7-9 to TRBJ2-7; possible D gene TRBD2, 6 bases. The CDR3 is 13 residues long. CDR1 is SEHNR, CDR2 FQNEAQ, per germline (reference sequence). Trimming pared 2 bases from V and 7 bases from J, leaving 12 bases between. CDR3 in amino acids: CASSLTGVAEQYF. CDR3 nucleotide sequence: TGTGCCAGCAGCTTAACGGGAGTGGCGGAGCAGTACTTC.

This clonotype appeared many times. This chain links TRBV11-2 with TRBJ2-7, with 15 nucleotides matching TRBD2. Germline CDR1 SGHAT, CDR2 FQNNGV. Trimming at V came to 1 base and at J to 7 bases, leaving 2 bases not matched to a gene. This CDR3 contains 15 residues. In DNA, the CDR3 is TGTGCCAGCAGCTTAGGGGGACTAGCGGGAGGTGAGCAGTACTTC. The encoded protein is CASSLGGLAGGEQYF. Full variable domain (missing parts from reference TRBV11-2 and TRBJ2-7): EAGVAQSPRYKIIEKRQSVAFWCNPISGHATLYWYQQILGQGPKLLIQFQNNGVVDDSQLPKDRFSAERLKGVDSTLKIQPAKLEDSAVYLCASSLGGLAGGEQYFGPGTRLTVT.

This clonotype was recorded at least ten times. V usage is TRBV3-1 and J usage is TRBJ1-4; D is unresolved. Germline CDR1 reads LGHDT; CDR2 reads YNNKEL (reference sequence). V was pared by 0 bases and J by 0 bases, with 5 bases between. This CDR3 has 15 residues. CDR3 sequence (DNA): TGTGCCAGCAGCCAAGATGGGGCAACTAATGAAAAACTGTTTTTT. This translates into CASSQDGATNEKLFF.

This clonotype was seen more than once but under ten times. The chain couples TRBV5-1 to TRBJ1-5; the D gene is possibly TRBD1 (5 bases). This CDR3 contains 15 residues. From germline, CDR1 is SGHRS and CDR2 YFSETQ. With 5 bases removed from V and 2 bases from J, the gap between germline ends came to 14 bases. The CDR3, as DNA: TGCGCCAGCAGGCCGGGACCGAGGGGCAATCAGCCCCAGCATTTT. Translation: CASRPGPRGNQPQHF.

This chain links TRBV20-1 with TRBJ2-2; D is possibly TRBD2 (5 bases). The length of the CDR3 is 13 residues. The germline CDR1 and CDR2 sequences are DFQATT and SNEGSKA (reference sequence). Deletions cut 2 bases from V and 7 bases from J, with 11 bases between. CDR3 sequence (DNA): TGCAGTGCTAGACGATCGGGAATCGGGGAGCTGTTTTTT. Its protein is CSARRSGIGELFF.

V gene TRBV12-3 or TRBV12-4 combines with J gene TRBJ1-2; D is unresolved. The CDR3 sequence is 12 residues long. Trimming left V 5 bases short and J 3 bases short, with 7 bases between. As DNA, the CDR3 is TGTGCCAGCAGTGGACGGTACTATGGCTACACCTTC. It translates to CASSGRYYGYTF.

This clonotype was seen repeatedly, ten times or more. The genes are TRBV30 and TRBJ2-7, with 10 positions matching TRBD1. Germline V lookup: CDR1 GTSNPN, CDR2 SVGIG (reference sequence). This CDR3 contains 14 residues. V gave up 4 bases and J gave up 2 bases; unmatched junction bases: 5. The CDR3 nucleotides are TGTGCCTGGAACCGGGACAGGGGAACCTACGAGCAGTACTTC. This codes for CAWNRDRGTYEQYF. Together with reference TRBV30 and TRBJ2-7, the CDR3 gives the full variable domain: SQTIHQWPATLVQPVGSPLSLECTVEGTSNPNLYWYRQAAGRGLQLLFYSVGIGQISSEVPQNLSASRPQDRQFILSSKKLLLSDSGFYLCAWNRDRGTYEQYFGPGTRLTVT.

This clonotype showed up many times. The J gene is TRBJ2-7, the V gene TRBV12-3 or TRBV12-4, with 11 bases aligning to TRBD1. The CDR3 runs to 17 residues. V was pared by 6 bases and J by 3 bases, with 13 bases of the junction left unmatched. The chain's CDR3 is CASSLDRGLASSYEQYF. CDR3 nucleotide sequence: TGTGCCAGCAGCCTGGACAGGGGGCTGGCCTCCAGCTACGAGCAGTACTTC.